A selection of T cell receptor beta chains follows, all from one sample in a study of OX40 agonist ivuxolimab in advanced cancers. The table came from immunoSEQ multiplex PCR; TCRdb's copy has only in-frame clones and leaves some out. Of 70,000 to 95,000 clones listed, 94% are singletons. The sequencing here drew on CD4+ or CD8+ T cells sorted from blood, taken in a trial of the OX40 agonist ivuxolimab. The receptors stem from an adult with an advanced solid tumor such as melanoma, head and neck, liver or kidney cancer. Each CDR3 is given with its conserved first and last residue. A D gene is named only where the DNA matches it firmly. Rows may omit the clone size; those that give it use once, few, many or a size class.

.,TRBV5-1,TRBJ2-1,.,CASSLAWGPSYNEQFF,TGCGCCAGCAGCTTGGCCTGGGGGCCCTCCTACAATGAGCAGTTCTTC
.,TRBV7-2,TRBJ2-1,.,CASSPQDRTLFVYNEQFF,TGTGCCAGCAGCCCCCAAGACAGGACACTCTTTGTCTACAATGAGCAGTTCTTC
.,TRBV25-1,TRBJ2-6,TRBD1,CASSSQTGAVSGANVLTF,TGTGCCAGCAGTTCACAGACAGGGGCCGTCTCTGGGGCCAACGTCCTGACTTTC
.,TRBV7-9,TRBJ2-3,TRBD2,CASSSPWTSGGRSTDTQYF,TGTGCCAGCAGCTCTCCCTGGACTAGCGGGGGCCGGAGCACAGATACGCAGTATTTT
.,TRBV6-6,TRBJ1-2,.,CASMAGAYYGYTF,TGTGCCAGCATGGCAGGGGCCTACTATGGCTACACCTTC
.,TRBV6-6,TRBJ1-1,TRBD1,CASSYMTGQGTEAFF,TGTGCCAGCAGTTACATGACCGGACAGGGCACTGAAGCTTTCTTT
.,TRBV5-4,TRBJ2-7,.,CASSFKESYEQYF,TGTGCCAGCAGCTTTAAGGAGTCCTACGAGCAGTACTTC
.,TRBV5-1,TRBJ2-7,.,CASSLGQGSYEQYF,TGCGCCAGCAGCTTAGGCCAGGGATCCTACGAGCAGTACTTC
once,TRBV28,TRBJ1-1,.,CASTMNKKSTEAFF,TGTGCCAGCACCATGAACAAAAAAAGCACTGAAGCTTTCTTT
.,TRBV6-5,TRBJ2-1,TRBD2,CASSYVRAGTFNEQFF,TGTGCCAGCAGTTACGTTCGAGCGGGGACCTTTAATGAGCAGTTCTTC
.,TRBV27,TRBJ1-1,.,CASSIARNTEAFF,TGTGCCAGCAGTATAGCCAGGAACACTGAAGCTTTCTTT
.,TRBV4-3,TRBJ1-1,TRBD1,CASSQSGQGGTEAFF,TGCGCCAGCAGCCAATCGGGACAGGGGGGCACTGAAGCTTTCTTT
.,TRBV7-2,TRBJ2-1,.,CASSLSVGGPISSYNEQFF,TGTGCCAGCAGCTTATCTGTCGGGGGGCCGATTAGCTCCTACAATGAGCAGTTCTTC
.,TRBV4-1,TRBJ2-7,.,CASSQKEAYEQYF,TGCGCCAGCAGCCAGAAGGAGGCCTACGAGCAGTACTTC
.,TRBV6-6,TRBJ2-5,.,CASTLRRGETQYF,TGTGCCAGCACCCTTCGGAGGGGAGAGACCCAGTACTTC
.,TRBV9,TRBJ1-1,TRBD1,CASRPRGGNTEAFF,TGTGCCAGCAGGCCCAGGGGGGGAAACACTGAAGCTTTCTTT